These 25 T cell receptor beta chains share one sample of origin, sequenced in a study of T cells in Graves' hyperthyroidism and ophthalmopathy. RNA transcripts were the template for amplifying TCR beta CDR3 regions. HTBI primers were used for first-round RT-PCR of the TCR CDR3. TCRdb processed the multiplex PCR reads anew with MiXCR; each CDR3 protein has one entry. Among more than 300,000 distinct CDR3 sequences listed, approximately 15% were seen once. The sample consisted of blood. The origin of the receptors is a woman aged 30 to 39 with Graves' hyperthyroidism.

This clonotype was seen repeatedly, ten times or more. The CDR3 DNA follows: TGTGCCAGCAGTGTACTAGCGAGTGAGCAGTACTTC. This codes for CASSVLASEQYF. The chain combines TRBV12-3 or TRBV12-4 with TRBJ2-7, with TRBD2 identical over 7 bases. Trimming removed 5 bases from V and 7 bases from J; junction bases left unmatched: 5. The CDR3 sequence is 12 residues long.

Only a few counts were recorded for this clonotype. The rearrangement links TRBV30 to TRBJ1-2; D unresolved. Germline CDR1 reads GTSNPN; CDR2 reads SVGIG (reference sequence). Deletions cut 0 bases from V and 7 bases from J, with 9 bases between. The length of the CDR3 is 12 residues. Here the CDR3 DNA reads TGTGCCTGGAGTGTGGATTCAGGTGGCTACACCTTC. Its protein product is CAWSVDSGGYTF.

This clonotype was counted ten times or more. The V and J genes are TRBV10-3 and TRBJ2-3, with 7 nucleotides matching TRBD2. Trimming took 8 bases from V and 5 from J; bases not matched to a gene: 13. The CDR3 covers 15 residues. CDR1 and CDR2 (germline): ENHRY, SYGVKD. For the CDR3, the DNA is TGTGCCATCGCGGTGGGGGGAGGGCCGAAAGATACGCAGTATTTT. Translating it yields CAIAVGGGPKDTQYF.

The table lists this clonotype with many counts. The gene calls are TRBV28 and TRBJ1-5; D not resolved. The CDR3 sequence is 15 residues long. Per the germline V gene, CDR1 is MDHEN and CDR2 is SYDVKM. V lost 6 bases and J 5 bases, leaving 17 bases between the germline ends. In DNA, the CDR3 is TGTGCCAGCAGAACCCCCGGAGGCCCGGATCAGCCCCAGCATTTT. Protein sequence: CASRTPGGPDQPQHF.

This clonotype turned up a few times. The gene calls are TRBV20-1 and TRBJ2-1, with a tentative D call TRBD2 (6 bases). This CDR3 contains 17 residues. The V end was cut by 0 bases, the J end by 0 bases, with 15 bases between. The germline gives CDR1 DFQATT, CDR2 SNEGSKA (reference sequence). The CDR3 spells CSARDIVAGRSYNEQFF. DNA of the CDR3: TGCAGTGCTAGAGATATAGTTGCGGGACGCTCCTACAATGAGCAGTTCTTC.

This clonotype was counted ten times or more. The V gene is TRBV28, the J gene TRBJ2-2; TRBD1 matches at 8 bases. The CDR3 has 18 residues. Germline V gene data show CDR1 as MDHEN and CDR2 as SYDVKM. V lost 8 bases, J lost 7 bases, and 21 bases stayed unmatched. As DNA, the CDR3 is TGTGCCAGCGGGATTAGATTCCGGGACAGGACTTTTTACGGGGAGCTGTTTTTT. This sequence encodes CASGIRFRDRTFYGELFF. Based on the CDR3 plus reference TRBV28 and TRBJ2-2, the full variable domain is DVKVTQSSRYLVKRTGEKVFLECVQDMDHENMFWYRQDPGLGLRLIYFSYDVKMKEKGDIPEGYSVSREKKERFSLILESASTNQTSMYLCASGIRFRDRTFYGELFFGEGSRLTVL.

The table lists this clonotype with many counts. The chain uses TRBV6-6 and TRBJ2-3; 7 bases align to TRBD2. With 2 bases clipped from V and 2 bases from J, the junction kept 4 bases outside the gene matches. The CDR3 runs to 15 residues. Germline assignment: CDR1 MNHNY and CDR2 SVGAGI (reference sequence). DNA of the CDR3: TGTGCCAGCAGTTACGGTGGGAGGGACACAGATACGCAGTATTTT. Translation gives CASSYGGRDTDTQYF.

The CDR3 reads CAWWGATGNTIYF. The DNA of the CDR3 is TGTGCCTGGTGGGGGGCGACTGGAAACACCATATATTTT. The chain couples TRBV30 to TRBJ1-3, with a possible D match to TRBD1 (6 bases). Germline CDR1 GTSNPN, CDR2 SVGIG (reference sequence). This CDR3 spans 13 amino acids. The V gene lost 5 bases and the J gene lost 2 bases, with 10 bases spanning the gap.

This clonotype was seen repeatedly, ten times or more. V and J are TRBV6-1 and TRBJ2-2; D remains unclear. The CDR3 loop spans 14 amino acids. V was cut by 6 bases and J by 3 bases, with 11 bases left in between. Germline CDR1 and CDR2: MNHNS and SASEGT. The CDR3 loop reads CASRAVVHTGELFF. DNA of the CDR3: TGTGCCAGCAGGGCCGTGGTACACACCGGGGAGCTGTTTTTT.

This clonotype came up a few times. The chain has TRBV7-9 and TRBJ2-7, with unresolved D. CDR1 and CDR2 from the germline V gene are SEHNR and FQNEAQ (reference sequence). There are 12 residues in the CDR3. Trimming cost V 5 bases and J 4 bases, with 9 bases left between them. The CDR3 spells CASSQAEYEQYF. The DNA for the CDR3 is TGTGCCAGCAGCCAGGCGGAATACGAGCAGTACTTC.

This clonotype has at least ten counts. This rearrangement joins TRBV7-2 to TRBJ2-3; D is possibly TRBD2 (5 bases). This CDR3 comprises 15 residues. CDR1 and CDR2 (germline): SGHTA, FQGNSA. V lost 4 bases and J 0 bases, leaving 11 bases between the germline ends. CDR3 bases: TGTGCCAGCAGCTCCCAGAGGGATAGCACAGATACGCAGTATTTT. Translated: CASSSQRDSTDTQYF. Together with reference TRBV7-2 and TRBJ2-3, the CDR3 gives the full variable domain: GAGVSQSPSNKVTEKGKDVELRCDPISGHTALYWYRQSLGQGLEFLIYFQGNSAPDKSGLPSDRFSAERTGGSVSTLTIQRTQQEDSAVYLCASSSQRDSTDTQYFGPGTRLTVL.

This clonotype has a count of ten or more. J is TRBJ2-3 and V is TRBV2; D tentatively reads TRBD1 or TRBD2 (5 bases each). Per the germline V gene, CDR1 is SNHLY and CDR2 is FYNNEI. Trimming shortened V by 8 bases and J by 0 bases, and 15 bases separated the two germline ends. The CDR3 has 15 amino acids. CDR3 in DNA: TGTGCCAGCGGCGGGCAGGGTTCTAGCACAGATACGCAGTATTTT. Amino acid sequence: CASGGQGSSTDTQYF.

This clonotype was picked up many times. This rearrangement joins TRBV27 to TRBJ1-5; D possibly corresponds to TRBD1 (5 bases). Between the trimmed V and J ends, which lost 6 bases and 2 bases, there was a span of 14 bases. This CDR3 has 15 residues. CDR1 is MNHEY, CDR2 SMNVEV, per germline (reference sequence). In DNA, the CDR3 is TGTGCCAGCAGCAGCGGGGGGTATGGCAATCAGCCCCAGCATTTT. Amino acids: CASSSGGYGNQPQHF.

This clonotype was seen at least ten times. This chain joins TRBV20-1 and TRBJ2-7; TRBD1 matches at 10 bases. CDR3 size: 15 residues. In germline, CDR1 is DFQATT, CDR2 SNEGSKA (reference sequence). Losses at the gene ends were 0 bases for V and 7 bases for J; bases not matched to a gene: 9. Here the CDR3 reads CSARDRDRGTPEQYF. The CDR3 nucleotides read TGCAGTGCTAGAGATCGGGACAGGGGTACTCCGGAGCAGTACTTC.

This clonotype appeared many times. This chain uses TRBV24-1 with TRBJ1-1, with 9 positions matching TRBD1. The ends lost 9 bases at V and 2 bases at J; junction bases unmatched: 6. The V gene's germline CDR1 is KGHDR and CDR2 SFDVKD. The CDR3 totals 14 residues. This CDR3 reads CATAEGQGNTEAFF. CDR3 DNA: TGTGCCACCGCGGAGGGACAGGGAAACACTGAAGCTTTCTTT.

Notes on this clonotype: A read error is possible here, since a much larger clone lies one base away. V is TRBV2 and J is TRBJ2-6, with D uncertain. The V and J ends lost 6 bases and 2 bases respectively, with 14 bases between them. CDR3 size: 16 residues. CDR1 is SNHLY, CDR2 FYNNEI, per germline. CDR3 residues: CASSRGAAAGANVLTF. CDR3 in DNA: TGTGCCAGCAGCCGAGGCGCGGCCGCTGGGGCCAACGTCCTGACTTTC. Combining the CDR3 with reference TRBV2 and TRBJ2-6 gives the whole variable domain EPEVTQTPSHQVTQMGQEVILRCVPISNHLYFYWYRQILGQKVEFLVSFYNNEISEKSEIFDDQFSVERPDGSNFTLKIRSTKLEDSAMYFCASSRGAAAGANVLTFGAGSRLTVL.

The CDR3 DNA sequence: TGTGCCACGAGGGCTTCAGGGGGGAACTATGGCTACACCTTC. Encoded protein: CATRASGGNYGYTF. The chain employs TRBV28 and TRBJ1-2, with 7 positions matching TRBD1. The CDR3 consists of 14 residues. The V and J ends lost 10 bases and 2 bases, in that order; junction bases with no gene match: 10. In germline, CDR1 is MDHEN, CDR2 SYDVKM.

The table lists this clonotype with many counts. The rearrangement links TRBV7-3 to TRBJ2-3, with D tentatively TRBD1 (5 bases). The CDR3 totals 14 residues. Germline CDR1 is SGHTA and CDR2 is FQGTGA. The V and J ends lost 5 bases and 1 base respectively, with 10 bases between them. DNA of the CDR3: TGTGCCAGCAGCCCATCGACAGGCACAGATACGCAGTATTTT. As protein: CASSPSTGTDTQYF.

This clonotype was seen at least ten times. This chain uses TRBV28 with TRBJ2-2, with D possibly TRBD1 on 6 matching bases. V lost 6 bases, J lost 3 bases, and 17 bases lay in between. Germline V lookup: CDR1 MDHEN, CDR2 SYDVKM. This CDR3 spans 16 amino acids. Here the CDR3 DNA reads TGTGCCAGCAGGGACAGTCCCGTGTCCTACACCGGGGAGCTGTTTTTT. Protein: CASRDSPVSYTGELFF.

This clonotype showed up many times. The rearrangement joins TRBV7-2 to TRBJ2-7; D perhaps matches TRBD1 (6 bases). Trimming removed 5 bases from V and 3 bases from J, with 11 bases in between. Germline CDR1 and CDR2: SGHTA and FQGNSA. The CDR3 runs to 13 residues. For the CDR3, the DNA is TGTGCCAGCAGCAAAAAGACAGGCTACGAGCAGTACTTC. This gives the protein CASSKKTGYEQYF.

This clonotype was counted many times. The V call is TRBV20-1, the J call TRBJ1-1; no clear D gene. Germline values: CDR1 DFQATT, CDR2 SNEGSKA (reference sequence). V gave up 0 bases and J gave up 1 base, with 6 bases separating them. This CDR3 has 13 amino acids. This CDR3 is CSARDARNTEAFF. In DNA, the CDR3 is TGCAGTGCTAGAGATGCCAGGAACACTGAAGCTTTCTTT.

This clonotype has at least ten counts. This sequence joins TRBV3-1 and TRBJ1-1; D call uncertain. Trimming took off 4 bases at V and 6 bases at J, with 12 bases between the two ends. Germline CDR1 reads LGHDT; CDR2 reads YNNKEL (reference sequence). The CDR3 contains 13 residues. CDR3 protein: CASSPQYGPEAFF. The CDR3 DNA sequence: TGTGCCAGCAGCCCGCAATACGGTCCTGAAGCTTTCTTT. The variable domain in full, with the rest retrieved from reference TRBV3-1 and TRBJ1-1, is DTAVSQTPKYLVTQMGNDKSIKCEQNLGHDTMYWYKQDSKKFLKIMFSYNNKELIINETVPNRFSPKSPDKAHLNLHINSLELGDSAVYFCASSPQYGPEAFFGQGTRLTVV.

V gene TRBV6-1 combines with J gene TRBJ1-1, with D possibly matching TRBD1 (5 bases). V was pared by 5 bases and J by 7 bases, with 20 bases between. Germline V gene data show CDR1 as MNHNS and CDR2 as SASEGT. CDR3 length: 15 amino acids. Here the CDR3 reads CASSLTGGTTYEAFF. In DNA, the CDR3 is TGTGCCAGCAGTTTAACGGGGGGGACGACCTATGAAGCTTTCTTT.

V gene TRBV2 combines with J gene TRBJ2-7, with 7 bases identical to TRBD2. Germline values: CDR1 SNHLY, CDR2 FYNNEI. CDR3 size: 20 residues. Unmatched junction bases numbered 28, after V lost 8 bases and J lost 3 bases. The CDR3 region has the DNA TGTGCCAGCGTACTGTCCGCGATCCGCAAACTTAGCGGGCAACTCTACGAGCAGTACTTC. It translates to CASVLSAIRKLSGQLYEQYF.

As for this clonotype: A read error may explain this, as a much larger clone is one base away. The chain combines TRBV5-1 with TRBJ2-1; the D is unclear. The CDR3 runs 14 residues. Trimming took off 2 bases at V and 9 bases at J, with 15 bases between the two ends. Germline V CDR1 and CDR2: SGHRS, YFSETQ. CDR3 loop: CASSFESPATEQFF. The CDR3 nucleotides read TGCGCCAGCAGCTTTGAGAGCCCGGCCACTGAGCAGTTCTTC. The full variable domain, its missing parts supplied by reference TRBV5-1 and TRBJ2-1, is KAGVTQTPRYLIKTRGQQVTLSCSPISGHRSVSWYQQTPGQGLQFLFEYFSETQRNKGNFPGRFSGRQFSNSRSEMNVSTLELGDSALYLCASSFESPATEQFFGPGTRLTVL.